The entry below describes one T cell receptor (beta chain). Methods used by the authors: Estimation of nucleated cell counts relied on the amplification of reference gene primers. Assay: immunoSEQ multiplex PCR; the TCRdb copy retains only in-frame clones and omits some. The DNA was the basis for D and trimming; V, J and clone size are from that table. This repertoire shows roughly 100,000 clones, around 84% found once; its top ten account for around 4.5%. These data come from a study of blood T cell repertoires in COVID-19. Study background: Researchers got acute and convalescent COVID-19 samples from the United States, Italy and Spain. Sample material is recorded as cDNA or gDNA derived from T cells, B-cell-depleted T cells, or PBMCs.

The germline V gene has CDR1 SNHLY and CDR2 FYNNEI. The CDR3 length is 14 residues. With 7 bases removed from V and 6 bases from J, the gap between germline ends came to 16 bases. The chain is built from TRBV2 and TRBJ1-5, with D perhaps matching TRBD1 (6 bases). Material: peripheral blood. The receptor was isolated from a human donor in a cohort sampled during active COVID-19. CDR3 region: CASNREGGAQPQHF. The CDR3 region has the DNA TGTGCCAGCAACAGGGAGGGGGGAGCTCAGCCCCAGCATTTT.